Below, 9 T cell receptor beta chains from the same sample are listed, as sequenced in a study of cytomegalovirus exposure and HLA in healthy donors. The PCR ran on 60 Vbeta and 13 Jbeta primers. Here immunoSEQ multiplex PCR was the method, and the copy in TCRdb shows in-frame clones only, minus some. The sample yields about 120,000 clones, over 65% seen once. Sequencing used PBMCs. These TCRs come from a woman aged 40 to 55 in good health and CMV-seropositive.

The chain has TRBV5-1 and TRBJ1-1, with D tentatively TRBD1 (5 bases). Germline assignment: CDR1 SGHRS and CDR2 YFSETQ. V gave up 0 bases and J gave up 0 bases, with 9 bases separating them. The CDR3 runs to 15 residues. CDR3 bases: TGCGCCAGCAGCTTGGCGGGGGTTTTGAACACTGAAGCTTTCTTT. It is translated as CASSLAGVLNTEAFF.

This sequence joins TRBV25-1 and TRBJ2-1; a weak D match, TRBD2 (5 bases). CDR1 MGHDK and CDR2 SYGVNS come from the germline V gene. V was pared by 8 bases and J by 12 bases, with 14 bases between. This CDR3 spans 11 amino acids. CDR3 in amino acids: CASSRGRPQFF. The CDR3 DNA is TGTGCCAGCTCCCGAGGGCGGCCGCAGTTCTTC. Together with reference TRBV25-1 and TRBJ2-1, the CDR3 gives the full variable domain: EADIYQTPRYLVIGTGKKITLECSQTMGHDKMYWYQQDPGMELHLIHYSYGVNSTEKGDLSSESTVSRIRTEHFPLTLESARPSHTSQYLCASSRGRPQFFGPGTRLTVL.

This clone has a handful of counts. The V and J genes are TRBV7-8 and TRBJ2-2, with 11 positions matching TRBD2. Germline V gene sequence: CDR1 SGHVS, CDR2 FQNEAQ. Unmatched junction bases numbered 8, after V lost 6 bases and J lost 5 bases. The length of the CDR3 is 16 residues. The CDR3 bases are TGTGCCAGCAGGCCGAATAGCGGGGGGGGGACCGGGGAGCTGTTTTTT. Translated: CASRPNSGGGTGELFF. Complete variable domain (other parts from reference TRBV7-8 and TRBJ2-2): GAGVSQSPRYKVAKRGQDVALRCDPISGHVSLFWYQQALGQGPEFLTYFQNEAQLDKSGLPSDRFFAERPEGSVSTLKIQRTQQEDSAVYLCASRPNSGGGTGELFFGEGSRLTVL.

The CDR3 nucleotides read TGTGCCAGCAGCGACGGGTCCGGGGAGCTGTTTTTT. Protein sequence: CASSDGSGELFF. The V gene is TRBV5-4, the J gene TRBJ2-2; D is unclear. CDR3 size: 12 residues. Germline V gives CDR1 SGHNT, CDR2 YYREEE (reference sequence). V was cut by 4 bases and J by 6 bases, with 7 bases left in between.

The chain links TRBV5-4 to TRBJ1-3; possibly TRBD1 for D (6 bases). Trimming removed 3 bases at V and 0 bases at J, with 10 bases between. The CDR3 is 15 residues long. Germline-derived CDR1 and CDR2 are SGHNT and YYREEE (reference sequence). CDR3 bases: TGTGCCAGCAGCTCACAGGGCTTCTCTGGAAACACCATATATTTT. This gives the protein CASSSQGFSGNTIYF.

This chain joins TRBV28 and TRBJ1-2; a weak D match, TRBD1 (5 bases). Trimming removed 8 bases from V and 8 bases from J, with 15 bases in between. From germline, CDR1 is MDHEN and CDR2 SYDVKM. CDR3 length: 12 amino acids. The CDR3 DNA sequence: TGTGCCAGCCGAGTGGGGCGGTGGGGCTACACCTTC. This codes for CASRVGRWGYTF.

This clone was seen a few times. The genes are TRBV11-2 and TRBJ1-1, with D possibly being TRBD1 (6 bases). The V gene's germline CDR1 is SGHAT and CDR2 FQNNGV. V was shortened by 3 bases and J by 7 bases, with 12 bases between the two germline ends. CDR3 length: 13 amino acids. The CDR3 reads CASSLGGGFEAFF. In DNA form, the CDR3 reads TGTGCCAGCAGCTTGGGGGGGGGCTTTGAAGCTTTCTTT.

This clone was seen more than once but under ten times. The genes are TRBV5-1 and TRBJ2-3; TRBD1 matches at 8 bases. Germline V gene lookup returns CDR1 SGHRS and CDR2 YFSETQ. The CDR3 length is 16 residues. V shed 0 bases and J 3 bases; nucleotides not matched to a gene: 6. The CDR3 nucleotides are TGCGCCAGCAGCTTGGTTTCGACAGGGGCTACAGATACGCAGTATTTT. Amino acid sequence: CASSLVSTGATDTQYF. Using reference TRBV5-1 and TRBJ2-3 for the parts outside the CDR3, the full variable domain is KAGVTQTPRYLIKTRGQQVTLSCSPISGHRSVSWYQQTPGQGLQFLFEYFSETQRNKGNFPGRFSGRQFSNSRSEMNVSTLELGDSALYLCASSLVSTGATDTQYFGPGTRLTVL.

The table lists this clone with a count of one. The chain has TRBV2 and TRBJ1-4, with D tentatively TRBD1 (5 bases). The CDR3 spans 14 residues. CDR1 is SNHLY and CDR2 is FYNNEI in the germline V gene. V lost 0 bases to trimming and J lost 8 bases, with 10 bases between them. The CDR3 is CASSEAHKGEKLFF. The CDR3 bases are TGTGCCAGCAGTGAAGCCCATAAGGGGGAAAAACTGTTTTTT.